This TCR beta chain comes out of a study of regulatory dendritic cells for organ transplantation. Broader study findings: Memory CD8+ T cells were the most oligoclonal; naive cells were highly diverse. Memory CD8+ clonal expansion seemed more limited with regulatory than mature dendritic cells. Between individuals, the alloreactive memory CD8+ T cell pool differed considerably.

As regards this clone: Its antigen is not known.

Only in-frame clones appear in the TCRdb table, and some are missing; sequencing was by immunoSEQ multiplex PCR. The sample lists fewer than 25,000 clones; 85% were seen once. Sorted subsets were CFSE-labeled and cultured 4 to 6 days with allogeneic dendritic cells. FACS sorted CD4+ or CD8+ T cells into CD45RA+ naive and CD45RO+ memory. The CDR3 is 16 residues long. CDR1 and CDR2 (germline): LGHNA, YNFKEQ. V lost 0 bases and J 6 bases, leaving 16 bases between the germline ends. This TCR was sampled from a human donor in good health. Sequencing was carried out using naive CD4+ T cells from blood cultured with dendritic cells. Subset given: CD45RA+ naive T cells. The chain is built from TRBV4-2 and TRBJ2-3, with D possibly being TRBD1 (5 bases). This CDR3 reads CASSQEMAGPVDTQYF. CDR3 nucleotides: TGTGCCAGCAGCCAAGAAATGGCAGGGCCAGTTGATACGCAGTATTTT.